The clone carrying this T cell receptor beta chain was recorded a few times. Antigen specificity is unknown. One entry per CDR3 protein results from TCRdb running MiXCR on the RT-PCR reads. Counted here are under 800,000 distinct CDR3 sequences, more than 11% occurring once; the ten biggest clones make up 5.5% to 7%. This CDR3 region has 15 residues. CDR1 is MNHEY and CDR2 is SMNVEV in the germline V gene (reference sequence). V lost 2 bases and J lost 7, with 17 bases in between. The data belong to a study of response to subunit inactivated influenza vaccine. Study-wide results and limits: Only a handful of new T cells, the authors suggested, are recruited with each seasonal influenza vaccination.

This rearrangement joins TRBV27 to TRBJ1-1; D remains unclear. This specimen consisted of PBMCs from blood, obtained roughly 15 days before vaccination. This clonotype was sampled from a man in his fifties who received an inactivated influenza vaccine. CDR3 bases: TGTGCCAGCAGTTTAAATTCTTTGGGTGAGGGTGAAGCTTTCTTT. The encoded protein is CASSLNSLGEGEAFF.